Described below is a single TCR beta chain sequence and its context. The data belong to a study of blood T cell repertoires in COVID-19. In germline, CDR1 is KGHSH, CDR2 LQKENI. V lost 3 bases to trimming and J lost 3 bases, with 14 bases between them. The CDR3 covers 15 residues. The data were produced by immunoSEQ multiplex PCR, yet TCRdb's version contains in-frame clones alone and is incomplete. The repertoire includes around 30,000 clones, 75% to 90% of them detected once, and around 9.1% sits in the top ten. The chain uses TRBV18 and TRBJ1-1, with D maybe TRBD1 (6 bases). The TCR sequence derives from a man in his 60s with acute or convalescent COVID-19. Sequencing used peripheral blood. For the CDR3, the DNA is TGTGCCAGCTCACCGGGGGCCAACCGGGACACTGAAGCTTTCTTT. Protein sequence: CASSPGANRDTEAFF.